This TCR beta chain was captured in a study of neurological immune-mediated disorders. Trimming removed 2 bases at V and 1 base at J, with 9 bases between. The CDR3 spans 15 residues. Germline loops: CDR1 SGHDN, CDR2 FVKESK. This clonotype was counted ten times or more. 5'RACE employing 10-nucleotide random UMIs yielded the cDNA. MiXCR, run by TCRdb on the 5' RACE reads, gives a single entry per CDR3 protein. The sample contains about 77,000 distinct CDR3 sequences, around 9.9% of which appear only once. This sequence originates from a man aged 45-60 years in good health. The gene calls are TRBV14 and TRBJ1-3; D is unresolved. The sequenced sample was PBMCs. The CDR3 DNA reads TGTGCCAGCAGCCAACACAGACGATCTGGAAACACCATATATTTT. Translated: CASSQHRRSGNTIYF.